This T cell receptor (beta chain) was obtained from a study of T cell responses to AZD1222 COVID-19 vaccine. Concerning this clone: What it recognizes is unknown.

Samples with a second dose at about 4 or about 12 weeks were pooled together. Here immunoSEQ multiplex PCR was the method, and the copy in TCRdb shows in-frame clones only, minus some. The repertoire holds 100,000 to 120,000 clones, with 80% to 95% as singletons. The V and J ends lost 2 bases and 3 bases, in that order; junction bases with no gene match: 4. Germline loops: CDR1 KGHSH, CDR2 LQKENI. The CDR3 extends over 15 amino acids. General study results and limits: Unmutated variant regions are reportedly targeted by nearly half of spike-specific TCRs.

The source material was peripheral blood, sampled 28 days after the second AZD1222 dose. This clonotype was obtained from an adult who received the AZD1222 COVID-19 vaccine. The chain uses TRBV18 and TRBJ2-1; 7 bases fit TRBD2. Written as DNA, the CDR3 is TGTGCCAGCTCACCAGTACTAGCGAACTACAATGAGCAGTTCTTC. Translated, it gives CASSPVLANYNEQFF. The full variable domain, its missing parts supplied by reference TRBV18 and TRBJ2-1, is NAGVMQNPRHLVRRRGQEARLRCSPMKGHSHVYWYRQLPEEGLKFMVYLQKENIIDESGMPKERFSAEFPKEGPSILRIQQVVRGDSAAYFCASSPVLANYNEQFFGPGTRLTVL.